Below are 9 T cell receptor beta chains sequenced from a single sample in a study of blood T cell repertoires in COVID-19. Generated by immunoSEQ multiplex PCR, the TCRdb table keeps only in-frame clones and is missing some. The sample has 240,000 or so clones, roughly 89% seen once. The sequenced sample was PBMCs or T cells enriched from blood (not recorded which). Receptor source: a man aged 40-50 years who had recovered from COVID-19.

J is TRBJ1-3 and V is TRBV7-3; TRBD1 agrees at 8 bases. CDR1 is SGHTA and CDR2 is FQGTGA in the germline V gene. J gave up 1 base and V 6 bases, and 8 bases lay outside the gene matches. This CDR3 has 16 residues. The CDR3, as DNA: TGTGCCAGCAGTCCCAGGGGGCGCGAGTCTGGAAACACCATATATTTT. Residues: CASSPRGRESGNTIYF.

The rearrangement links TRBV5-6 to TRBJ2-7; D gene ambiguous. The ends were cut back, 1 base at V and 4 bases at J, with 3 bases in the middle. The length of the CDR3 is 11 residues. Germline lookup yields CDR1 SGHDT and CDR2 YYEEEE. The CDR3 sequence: CASSLQYEQYF. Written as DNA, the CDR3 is TGTGCCAGCAGCTTGCAGTACGAGCAGTACTTC.

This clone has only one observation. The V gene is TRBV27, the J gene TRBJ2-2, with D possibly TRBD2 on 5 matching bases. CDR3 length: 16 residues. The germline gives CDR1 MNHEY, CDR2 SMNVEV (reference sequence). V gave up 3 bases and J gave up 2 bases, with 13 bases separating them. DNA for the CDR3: TGTGCCAGCAGTTTTCTAGCAACGACCAACACCGGGGAGCTGTTTTTT. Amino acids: CASSFLATTNTGELFF.

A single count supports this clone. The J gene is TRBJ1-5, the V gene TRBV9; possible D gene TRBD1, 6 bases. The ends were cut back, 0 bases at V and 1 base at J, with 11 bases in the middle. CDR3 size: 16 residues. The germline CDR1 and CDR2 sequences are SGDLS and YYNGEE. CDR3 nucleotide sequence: TGTGCCAGCAGCGTAGACGAAGGGGGAAGCAATCAGCCCCAGCATTTT. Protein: CASSVDEGGSNQPQHF. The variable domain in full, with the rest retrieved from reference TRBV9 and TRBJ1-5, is DSGVTQTPKHLITATGQRVTLRCSPRSGDLSVYWYQQSLDQGLQFLIQYYNGEERAKGNILERFSAQQFPDLHSELNLSSLELGDSALYFCASSVDEGGSNQPQHFGDGTRLSIL.

The CDR3 reads CATRLRGRDTGELFF. The CDR3 coding sequence is TGTGCCACCAGGTTGCGGGGTCGGGACACCGGGGAGCTGTTTTTT. V usage is TRBV15 and J usage is TRBJ2-2, with D possibly matching TRBD2 (6 bases). The CDR3 covers 15 residues. Germline assignment: CDR1 LNHNV and CDR2 YYDKDF (reference sequence). The V end lost 6 bases, the J end lost 3 bases, and 14 bases lay between the germline ends.

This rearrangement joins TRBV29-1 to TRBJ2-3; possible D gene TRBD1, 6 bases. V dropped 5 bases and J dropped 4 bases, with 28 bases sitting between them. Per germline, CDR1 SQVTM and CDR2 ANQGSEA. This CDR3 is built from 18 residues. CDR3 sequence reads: CSVKGEQGLVSRADTQYF. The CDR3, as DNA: TGCAGCGTTAAAGGGGAACAGGGCCTAGTTTCTCGCGCAGATACGCAGTATTTT.

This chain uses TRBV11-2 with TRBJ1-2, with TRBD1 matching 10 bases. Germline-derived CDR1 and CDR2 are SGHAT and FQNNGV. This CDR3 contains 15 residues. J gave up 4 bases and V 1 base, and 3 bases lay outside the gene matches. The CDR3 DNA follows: TGTGCCAGCAGCTTAGGGACAGGGGGTCTCTATGGCTACACCTTC. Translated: CASSLGTGGLYGYTF.

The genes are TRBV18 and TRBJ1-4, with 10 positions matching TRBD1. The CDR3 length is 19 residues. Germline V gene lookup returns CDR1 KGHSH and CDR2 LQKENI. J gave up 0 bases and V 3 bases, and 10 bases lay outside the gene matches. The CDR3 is CASSPKHTGTGATNEKLFF. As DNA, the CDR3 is TGTGCCAGCTCACCTAAACATACAGGGACAGGGGCAACTAATGAAAAACTGTTTTTT.

The CDR3 is CASSYPGQGAYQPQHF. In nucleotides, the CDR3 is TGTGCCAGCAGTTATCCCGGACAGGGGGCCTATCAGCCCCAGCATTTT. J is TRBJ1-5 and V is TRBV6-2 or TRBV6-3; 11 nucleotides line up with TRBD1. This CDR3 comprises 16 residues. V shed 3 bases and J 5 bases; nucleotides not matched to a gene: 6. Germline CDR1 and CDR2: MNHEY and SVGEGT.